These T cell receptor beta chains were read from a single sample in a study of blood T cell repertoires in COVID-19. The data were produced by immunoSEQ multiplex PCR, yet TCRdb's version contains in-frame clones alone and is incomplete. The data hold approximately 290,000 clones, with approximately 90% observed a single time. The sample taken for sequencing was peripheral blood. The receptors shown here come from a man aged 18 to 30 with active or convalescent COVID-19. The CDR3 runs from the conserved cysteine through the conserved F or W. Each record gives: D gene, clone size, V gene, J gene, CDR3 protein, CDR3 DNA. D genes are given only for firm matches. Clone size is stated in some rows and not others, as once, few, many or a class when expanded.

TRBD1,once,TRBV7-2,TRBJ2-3,CASSQRQGGPTDTQYF,TGTGCCAGCAGCCAGCGACAGGGGGGACCCACAGATACGCAGTATTTT
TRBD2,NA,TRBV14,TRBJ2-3,CASSHRVASGSGDTQYF,TGTGCCAGCAGCCATCGGGTTGCTAGCGGGAGCGGAGATACGCAGTATTTT
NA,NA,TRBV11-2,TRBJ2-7,CASSPSQGYEQYF,TGTGCCAGCAGCCCATCCCAGGGCTACGAGCAGTACTTC
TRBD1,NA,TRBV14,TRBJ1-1,CASSPWTGNTEAFF,TGTGCCAGCAGTCCCTGGACAGGGAACACTGAAGCTTTCTTT
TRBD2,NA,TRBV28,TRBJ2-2,CASTTGLRTGELFF,TGTGCCAGCACGACGGGACTACGCACCGGGGAGCTGTTTTTT
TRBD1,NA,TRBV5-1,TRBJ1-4,CASSLGTGFNEKLFF,TGCGCCAGCAGCTTGGGGACAGGCTTTAATGAAAAACTGTTTTTT
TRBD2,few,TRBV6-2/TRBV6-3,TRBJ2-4,CASSYKRLAGTKNIQYF,TGTGCCAGCAGTTACAAGCGGCTAGCGGGAACCAAAAACATTCAGTACTTC
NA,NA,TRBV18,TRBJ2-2,CASSQGLYTGELFF,TGTGCCAGCTCACAGGGACTCTACACCGGGGAGCTGTTTTTT
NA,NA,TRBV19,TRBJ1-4,CARGGRFTTNEKLFF,TGTGCCCGGGGGGGGAGGTTCACTACTAATGAAAAACTGTTTTTT
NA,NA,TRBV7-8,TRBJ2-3,CASSARDNPDTQYF,TGTGCCAGCAGCGCCCGGGACAACCCAGATACGCAGTATTTT
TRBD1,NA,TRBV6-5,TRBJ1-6,CASREDRGLGSPLHF,TGTGCCAGCCGAGAGGACAGGGGTCTTGGTTCACCCCTCCACTTT
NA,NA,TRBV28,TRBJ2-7,CASSLLGLPVSYEQYF,TGTGCCAGCAGTTTACTAGGACTGCCTGTTTCCTACGAGCAGTACTTC